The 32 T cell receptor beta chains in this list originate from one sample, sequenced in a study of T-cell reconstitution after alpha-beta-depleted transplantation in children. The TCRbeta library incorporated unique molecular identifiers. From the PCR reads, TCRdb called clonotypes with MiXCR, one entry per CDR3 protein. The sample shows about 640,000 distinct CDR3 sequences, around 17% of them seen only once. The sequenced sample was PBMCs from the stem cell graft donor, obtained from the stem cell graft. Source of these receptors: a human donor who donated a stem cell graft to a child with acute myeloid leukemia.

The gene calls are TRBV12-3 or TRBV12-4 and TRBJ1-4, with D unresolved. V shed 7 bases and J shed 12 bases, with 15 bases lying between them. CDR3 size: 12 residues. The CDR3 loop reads CASTSGPGELFF. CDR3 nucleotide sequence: TGTGCCAGCACTTCTGGCCCTGGGGAACTGTTTTTT.

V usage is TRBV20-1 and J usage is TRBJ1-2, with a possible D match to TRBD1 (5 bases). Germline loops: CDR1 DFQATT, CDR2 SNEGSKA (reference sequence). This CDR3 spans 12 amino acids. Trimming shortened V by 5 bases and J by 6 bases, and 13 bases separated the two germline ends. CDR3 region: CSALGGGDGYTF. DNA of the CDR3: TGCAGTGCTCTCGGCGGGGGGGATGGCTACACCTTC.

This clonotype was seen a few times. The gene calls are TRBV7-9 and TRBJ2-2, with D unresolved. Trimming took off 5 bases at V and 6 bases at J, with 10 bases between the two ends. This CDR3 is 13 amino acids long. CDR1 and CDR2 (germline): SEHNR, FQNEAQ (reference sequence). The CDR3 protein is CASSLSTAGELFF. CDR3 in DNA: TGTGCCAGCAGCCTTAGTACCGCCGGGGAGCTGTTTTTT.

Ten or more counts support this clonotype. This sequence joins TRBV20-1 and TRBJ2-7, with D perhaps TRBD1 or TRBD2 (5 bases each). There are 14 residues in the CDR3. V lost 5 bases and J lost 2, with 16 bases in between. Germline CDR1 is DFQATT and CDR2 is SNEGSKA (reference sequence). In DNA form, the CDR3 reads TGCAGTGCTCGACCGGGACGGAGGCCCTACGAGCAGTACTTC. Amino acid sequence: CSARPGRRPYEQYF.

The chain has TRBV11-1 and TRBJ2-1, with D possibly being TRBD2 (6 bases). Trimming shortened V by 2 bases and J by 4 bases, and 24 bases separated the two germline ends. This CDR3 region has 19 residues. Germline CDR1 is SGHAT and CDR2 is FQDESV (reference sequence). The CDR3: CASSLSGSRVGGAYNEQFF. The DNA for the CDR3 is TGTGCCAGCAGCTTAAGTGGGAGTAGGGTCGGGGGAGCTTACAATGAGCAGTTCTTC.

The CDR3 here is CASSGTGDTDTQYF. The CDR3, as DNA: TGCGCCAGCAGCGGGACAGGGGATACAGATACGCAGTATTTT. The V gene is TRBV4-1, the J gene TRBJ2-3; 10 bases are shared with TRBD1. The ends lost 5 bases at V and 3 bases at J; junction bases unmatched: 2. The CDR3 has 14 residues. Germline V gives CDR1 MGHRA, CDR2 YSYEKL.

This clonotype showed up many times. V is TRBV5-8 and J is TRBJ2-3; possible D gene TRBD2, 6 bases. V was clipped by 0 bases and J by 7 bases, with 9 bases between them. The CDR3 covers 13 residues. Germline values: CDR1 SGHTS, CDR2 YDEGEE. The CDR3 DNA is TGTGCCAGCAGCTTGGAGGGACTCCATACGCAGTATTTT. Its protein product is CASSLEGLHTQYF.

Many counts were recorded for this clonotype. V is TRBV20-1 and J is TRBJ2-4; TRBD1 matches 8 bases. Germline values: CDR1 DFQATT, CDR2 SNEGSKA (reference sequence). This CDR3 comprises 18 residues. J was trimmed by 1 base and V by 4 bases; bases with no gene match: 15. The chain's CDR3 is CSATPIVAGGWAKNIQYF. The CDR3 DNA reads TGCAGTGCTACCCCGATAGTTGCAGGGGGCTGGGCCAAAAACATTCAGTACTTC.

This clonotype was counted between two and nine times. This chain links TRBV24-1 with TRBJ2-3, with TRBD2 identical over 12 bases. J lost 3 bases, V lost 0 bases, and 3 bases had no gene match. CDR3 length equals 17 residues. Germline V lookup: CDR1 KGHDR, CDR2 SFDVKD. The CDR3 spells CATSDLTSGGSTDTQYF. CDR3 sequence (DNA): TGTGCCACCAGTGATTTGACTAGCGGGGGGTCGACAGATACGCAGTATTTT.

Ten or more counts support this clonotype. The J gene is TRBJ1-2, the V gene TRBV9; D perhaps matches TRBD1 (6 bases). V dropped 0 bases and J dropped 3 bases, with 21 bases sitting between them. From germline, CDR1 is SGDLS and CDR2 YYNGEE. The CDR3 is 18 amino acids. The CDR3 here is CASSVARTGPVSDYGYTF. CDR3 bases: TGTGCCAGCAGCGTAGCTCGAACAGGGCCCGTCAGCGACTATGGCTACACCTTC.

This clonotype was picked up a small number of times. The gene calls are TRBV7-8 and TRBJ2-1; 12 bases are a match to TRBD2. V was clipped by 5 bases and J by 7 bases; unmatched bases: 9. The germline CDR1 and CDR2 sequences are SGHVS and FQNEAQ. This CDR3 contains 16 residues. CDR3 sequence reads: CASSPGTSGSRNEQFF. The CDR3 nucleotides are TGTGCCAGCAGCCCCGGGACTAGCGGGTCAAGGAATGAGCAGTTCTTC.

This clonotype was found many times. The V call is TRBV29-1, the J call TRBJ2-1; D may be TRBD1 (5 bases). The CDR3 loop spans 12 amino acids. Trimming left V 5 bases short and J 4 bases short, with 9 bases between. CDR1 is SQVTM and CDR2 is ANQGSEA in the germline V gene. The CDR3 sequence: CSVSPGYNEQFF. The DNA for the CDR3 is TGCAGCGTTTCCCCAGGGTACAATGAGCAGTTCTTC.

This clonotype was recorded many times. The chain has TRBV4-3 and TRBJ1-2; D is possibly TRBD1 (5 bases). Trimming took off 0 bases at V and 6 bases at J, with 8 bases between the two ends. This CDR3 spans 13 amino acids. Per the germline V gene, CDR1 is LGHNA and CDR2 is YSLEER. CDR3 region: CASSQDRANGYTF. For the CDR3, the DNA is TGCGCCAGCAGCCAAGACAGGGCTAATGGCTACACCTTC.

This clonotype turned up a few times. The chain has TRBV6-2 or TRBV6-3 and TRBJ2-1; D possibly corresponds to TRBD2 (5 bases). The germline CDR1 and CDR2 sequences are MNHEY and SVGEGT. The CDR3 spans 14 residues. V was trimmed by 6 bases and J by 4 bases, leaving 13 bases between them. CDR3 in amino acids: CASSLPWEYNEQFF. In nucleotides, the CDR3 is TGTGCCAGCAGCCTACCCTGGGAGTACAATGAGCAGTTCTTC.

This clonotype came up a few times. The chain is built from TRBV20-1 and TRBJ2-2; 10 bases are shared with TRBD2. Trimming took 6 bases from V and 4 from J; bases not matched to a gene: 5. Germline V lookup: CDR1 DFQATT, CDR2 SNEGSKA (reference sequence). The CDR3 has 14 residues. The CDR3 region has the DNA TGCAGTGCGAAGCGGGGGGGCAGCACCGGGGAGCTGTTTTTT. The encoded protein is CSAKRGGSTGELFF.

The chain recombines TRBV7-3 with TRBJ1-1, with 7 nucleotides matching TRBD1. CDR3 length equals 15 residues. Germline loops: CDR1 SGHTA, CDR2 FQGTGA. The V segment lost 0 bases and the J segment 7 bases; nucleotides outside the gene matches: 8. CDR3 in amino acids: CASSLTGGNGIEAFF. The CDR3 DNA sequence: TGTGCCAGCAGCTTAACAGGGGGCAATGGAATTGAAGCTTTCTTT. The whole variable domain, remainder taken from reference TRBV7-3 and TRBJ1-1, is GAGVSQTPSNKVTEKGKYVELRCDPISGHTALYWYRQSLGQGPEFLIYFQGTGAADDSGLPNDRFFAVRPEGSVSTLKIQRTERGDSAVYLCASSLTGGNGIEAFFGQGTRLTVV.

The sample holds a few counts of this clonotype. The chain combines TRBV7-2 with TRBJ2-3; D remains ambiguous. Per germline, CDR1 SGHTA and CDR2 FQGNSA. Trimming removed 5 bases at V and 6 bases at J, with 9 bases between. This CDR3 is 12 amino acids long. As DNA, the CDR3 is TGTGCCAGCAGCCTTGGGTTTGATACGCAGTATTTT. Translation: CASSLGFDTQYF.

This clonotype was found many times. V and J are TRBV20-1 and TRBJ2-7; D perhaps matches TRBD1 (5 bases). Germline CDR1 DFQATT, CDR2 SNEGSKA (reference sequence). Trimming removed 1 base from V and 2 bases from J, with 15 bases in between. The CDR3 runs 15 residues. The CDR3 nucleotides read TGCAGTGCTAGAGGCATCAGGGAAGTCGCCTACGAGCAGTACTTC. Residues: CSARGIREVAYEQYF.

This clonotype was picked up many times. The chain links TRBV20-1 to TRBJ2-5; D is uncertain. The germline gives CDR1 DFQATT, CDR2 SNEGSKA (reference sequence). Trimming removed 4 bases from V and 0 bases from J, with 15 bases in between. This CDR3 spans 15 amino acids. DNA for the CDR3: TGCAGTGCTAAGGACGGCTTAGAGTACCAAGAGACCCAGTACTTC. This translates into CSAKDGLEYQETQYF.

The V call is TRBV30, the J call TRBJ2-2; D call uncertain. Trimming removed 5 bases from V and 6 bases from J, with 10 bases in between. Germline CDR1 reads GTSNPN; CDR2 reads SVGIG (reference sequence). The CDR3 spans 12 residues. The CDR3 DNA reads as TGTGCCTGGGGCCGTCGGCCCGGGGAGCTGTTTTTT. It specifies CAWGRRPGELFF.

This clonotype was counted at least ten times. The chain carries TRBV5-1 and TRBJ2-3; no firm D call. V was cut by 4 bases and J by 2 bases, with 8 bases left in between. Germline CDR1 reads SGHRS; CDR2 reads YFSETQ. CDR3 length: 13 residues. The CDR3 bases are TGCGCCAGCAGCCCTAGTCTCACAGATACGCAGTATTTT. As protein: CASSPSLTDTQYF.

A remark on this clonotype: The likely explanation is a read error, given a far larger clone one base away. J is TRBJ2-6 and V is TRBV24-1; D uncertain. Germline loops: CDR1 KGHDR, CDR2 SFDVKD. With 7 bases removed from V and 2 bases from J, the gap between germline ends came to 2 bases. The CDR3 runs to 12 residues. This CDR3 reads CATSPGANVLTF. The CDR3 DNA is TGTGCCACCAGCCCTGGGGCCAACGTCCTGACTTTC.

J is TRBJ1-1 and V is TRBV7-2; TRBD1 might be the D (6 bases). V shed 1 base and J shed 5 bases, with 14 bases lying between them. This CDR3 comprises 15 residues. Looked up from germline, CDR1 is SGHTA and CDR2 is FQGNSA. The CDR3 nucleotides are TGTGCCAGCAGCTTAGGAGGGGGGGCAGGGACTGAAGCTTTCTTT. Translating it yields CASSLGGGAGTEAFF.

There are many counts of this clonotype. The CDR3 is CASSPGRGGEKLFF. The CDR3 coding sequence is TGTGCCAGCAGTCCAGGGAGGGGTGGCGAAAAACTGTTTTTT. V and J are TRBV7-2 and TRBJ1-4; D is possibly TRBD1 (5 bases). The CDR3 extends over 14 amino acids. The V end was cut by 6 bases, the J end by 8 bases, with 16 bases between. CDR1 and CDR2 (germline): SGHTA, FQGNSA. The whole variable domain, filled in from reference TRBV7-2 and TRBJ1-4, reads GAGVSQSPSNKVTEKGKDVELRCDPISGHTALYWYRQSLGQGLEFLIYFQGNSAPDKSGLPSDRFSAERTGGSVSTLTIQRTQQEDSAVYLCASSPGRGGEKLFFGSGTQLSVL.

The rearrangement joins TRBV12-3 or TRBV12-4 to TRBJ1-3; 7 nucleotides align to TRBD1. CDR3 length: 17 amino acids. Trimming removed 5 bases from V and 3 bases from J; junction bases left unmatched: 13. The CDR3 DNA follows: TGTGCCAGCAGTCTAATGAGACAGGGAGTATATGGAAACACCATATATTTT. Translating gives CASSLMRQGVYGNTIYF.

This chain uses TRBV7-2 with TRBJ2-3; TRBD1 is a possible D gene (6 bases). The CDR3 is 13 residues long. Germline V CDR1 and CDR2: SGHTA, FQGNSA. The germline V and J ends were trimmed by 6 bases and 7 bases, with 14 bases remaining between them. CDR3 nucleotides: TGTGCCAGCAGACCATCTGGGGGCAATACGCAGTATTTT. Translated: CASRPSGGNTQYF.

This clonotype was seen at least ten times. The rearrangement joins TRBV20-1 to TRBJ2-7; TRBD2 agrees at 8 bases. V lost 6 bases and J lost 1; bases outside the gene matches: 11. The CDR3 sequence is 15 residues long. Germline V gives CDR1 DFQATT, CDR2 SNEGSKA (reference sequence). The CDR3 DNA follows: TGCAGTGCCATAGGGGTGGCTAGCGGGTCCTACGAGCAGTACTTC. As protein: CSAIGVASGSYEQYF.

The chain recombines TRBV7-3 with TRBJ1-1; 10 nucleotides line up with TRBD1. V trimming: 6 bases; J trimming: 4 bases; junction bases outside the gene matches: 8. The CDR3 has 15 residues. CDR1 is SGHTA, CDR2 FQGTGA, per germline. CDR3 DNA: TGTGCCAGCAGGAAGGCCGGGACAGGGGCCACTGAAGCTTTCTTT. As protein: CASRKAGTGATEAFF.

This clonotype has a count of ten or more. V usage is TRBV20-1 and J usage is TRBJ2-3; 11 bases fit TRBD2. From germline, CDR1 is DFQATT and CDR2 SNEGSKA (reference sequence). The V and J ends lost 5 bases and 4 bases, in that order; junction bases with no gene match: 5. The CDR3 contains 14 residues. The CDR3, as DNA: TGCAGTGCTCCCTCTAGCGGGGGGTCAGATACGCAGTATTTT. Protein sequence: CSAPSSGGSDTQYF.

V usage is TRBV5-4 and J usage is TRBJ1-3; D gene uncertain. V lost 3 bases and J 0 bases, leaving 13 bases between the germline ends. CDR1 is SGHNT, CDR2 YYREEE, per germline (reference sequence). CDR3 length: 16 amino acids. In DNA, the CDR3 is TGTGCCAGCAGCTCCGGCCTTCCTTCCTCTGGAAACACCATATATTTT. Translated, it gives CASSSGLPSSGNTIYF.

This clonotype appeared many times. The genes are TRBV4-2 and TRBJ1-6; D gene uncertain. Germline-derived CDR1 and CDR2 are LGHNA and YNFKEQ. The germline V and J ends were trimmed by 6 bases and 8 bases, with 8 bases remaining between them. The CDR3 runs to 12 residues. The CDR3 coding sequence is TGTGCCAGCAGTCAAAGGCATTCACCCCTCCACTTT. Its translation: CASSQRHSPLHF.

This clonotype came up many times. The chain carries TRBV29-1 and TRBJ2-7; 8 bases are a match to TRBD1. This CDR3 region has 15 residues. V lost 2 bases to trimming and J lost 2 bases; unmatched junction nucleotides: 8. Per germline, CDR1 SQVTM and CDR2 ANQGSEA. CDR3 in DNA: TGCAGCGTTGAACAGACAGGGGCCTACCCCTACGAGCAGTACTTC. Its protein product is CSVEQTGAYPYEQYF.